Below, 13 T cell receptor beta chains from the same sample are listed, as sequenced in a study of regulatory T cells in long-lasting Graves disease. Time point described: persistent/refractory GD, antithyroid drugs over 5 years with positive TRAb. PBMCs provided the RNA from which the TCR library was made. CDR3 regions were amplified by Arm-PCR using iRepertoire HTBI primers to build TCR beta libraries. TCRdb called the multiplex PCR reads again in MiXCR, with one record for every CDR3 protein. The sample carries about 460,000 distinct CDR3 sequences, about 20% recorded once. The sequencing here drew on peripheral blood mononuclear cells (PBMCs), taken when the disease was refractory, from a patient treated with antithyroid drugs. The source of these receptors is a female donor with Graves disease.

This clonotype was found many times. The chain is built from TRBV28 and TRBJ1-2; no firm D call. CDR3 length: 14 residues. Germline V gene lookup returns CDR1 MDHEN and CDR2 SYDVKM. Trimming left V 3 bases short and J 9 bases short, with 17 bases between. The chain's CDR3 is CASSLTGSQSSYTF. CDR3 DNA sequence: TGTGCCAGCAGTTTGACGGGGAGTCAGAGTAGCTACACCTTC.

This clonotype was counted at least ten times. The chain employs TRBV7-2 and TRBJ1-2; D gene unclear. V lost 5 bases and J 4 bases, leaving 8 bases between the germline ends. CDR1 and CDR2 from the germline V gene are SGHTA and FQGNSA. This CDR3 contains 12 residues. The CDR3 sequence is CASSLGLYGYTF. The CDR3 coding sequence is TGTGCCAGCAGCCTAGGTCTCTATGGCTACACCTTC.

This clonotype has more than one count but fewer than ten. The chain joins TRBV6-1 to TRBJ1-1; unclear D gene. CDR1 and CDR2 (germline): MNHNS, SASEGT. Trimming left V 6 bases short and J 0 bases short, with 11 bases between. The CDR3 loop spans 14 amino acids. This CDR3 reads CASSSDMMNTEAFF. CDR3 sequence (DNA): TGTGCCAGCAGCTCCGACATGATGAACACTGAAGCTTTCTTT.

This clonotype has just one count. The DNA for the CDR3 is TGTGCCTGGAGTGTAGGAGCAGGGTCCGAGCAGTACTTC. Amino acid sequence: CAWSVGAGSEQYF. The chain recombines TRBV30 with TRBJ2-7, with D possibly matching TRBD1 (5 bases). The CDR3 extends over 13 amino acids. Trimming stripped 0 bases from V and 6 bases from J, with 12 bases between. The germline V gene has CDR1 GTSNPN and CDR2 SVGIG (reference sequence).

The chain couples TRBV3-1 to TRBJ1-2; TRBD1 aligns across 9 bases. Germline lookup yields CDR1 LGHDT and CDR2 YNNKEL (reference sequence). V lost 0 bases to trimming and J lost 7 bases; unmatched junction nucleotides: 3. CDR3 length equals 14 residues. In nucleotides, the CDR3 is TGTGCCAGCAGCCAAGACACAGGGGGCAGTGGCTACACCTTC. Amino acids: CASSQDTGGSGYTF.

The chain joins TRBV10-3 to TRBJ1-1, with a weak D call TRBD1 (5 bases). V shed 10 bases and J shed 4 bases, with 16 bases lying between them. The germline gives CDR1 ENHRY, CDR2 SYGVKD. This CDR3 comprises 13 residues. The CDR3 here is CATSRGRGTEAFF. As DNA, the CDR3 is TGTGCCACCTCTCGGGGGAGGGGCACTGAAGCTTTCTTT.

V and J are TRBV19 and TRBJ2-7; 7 nucleotides line up with TRBD2. V lost 6 bases and J lost 4; bases outside the gene matches: 6. CDR3 length: 13 residues. Germline loops: CDR1 LNHDA, CDR2 SQIVND (reference sequence). The CDR3 nucleotides read TGTGCCAGTAGCGCGGGAGATCCTTACGAGCAGTACTTC. It yields the protein CASSAGDPYEQYF.

This clonotype showed up many times. The V call is TRBV28, the J call TRBJ1-5; D gene uncertain. V dropped 5 bases and J dropped 2 bases, with 22 bases sitting between them. CDR3 length equals 18 residues. Germline lookup yields CDR1 MDHEN and CDR2 SYDVKM. The DNA for the CDR3 is TGTGCCAGCAGTCCCCGACCTAGACCCTGGGATGGCAATCAGCCCCAGCATTTT. Protein sequence: CASSPRPRPWDGNQPQHF.

This clonotype was recorded at least ten times. This sequence joins TRBV7-2 and TRBJ2-5; no firm D call. V was cut by 1 base and J by 1 base, with 7 bases left in between. The CDR3 is 14 amino acids. Germline CDR1 reads SGHTA; CDR2 reads FQGNSA. CDR3 bases: TGTGCCAGCAGCTTAGACTACTCCCAAGAGACCCAGTACTTC. Translated, it gives CASSLDYSQETQYF.

The CDR3 is CAIRDRGDEQYF. In DNA form, the CDR3 reads TGTGCCATCAGAGACAGGGGGGACGAGCAGTACTTC. The chain has TRBV10-3 and TRBJ2-7; 9 nucleotides line up with TRBD1. Germline CDR1 reads ENHRY; CDR2 reads SYGVKD. The CDR3 runs 12 residues. The junction had 2 bases not matched to a gene; V was cut back by 6 bases and J by 5 bases.

This clonotype was seen more than once but under ten times. This chain uses TRBV3-1 with TRBJ2-7; no reliable D call. Between the trimmed V and J ends, which lost 3 bases and 5 bases, there was a span of 17 bases. The CDR3 runs to 15 residues. Germline CDR1 is LGHDT and CDR2 is YNNKEL (reference sequence). The CDR3 loop is CASSQGSGLMDEQYF. The DNA for the CDR3 is TGTGCCAGCAGCCAGGGGTCGGGTCTAATGGACGAGCAGTACTTC.

This clonotype occurred many times. This chain links TRBV6-1 with TRBJ1-4; 7 bases agree with TRBD1. The CDR3 covers 13 residues. Germline CDR1 MNHNS, CDR2 SASEGT. V lost 6 bases and J lost 8; bases outside the gene matches: 6. Written as DNA, the CDR3 is TGTGCCAGCAGGAGACAGGGTCGGGAAAAACTGTTTTTT. Its protein is CASRRQGREKLFF.

The table lists this clonotype with a few counts. A read error may produce the germline difference seen at one junction end. The chain recombines TRBV12-3 or TRBV12-4 with TRBJ1-2; D not resolved. The CDR3 has 13 amino acids. The CDR3 here is CASSLSRVYGHTF. DNA for the CDR3: TGTGCCAGCAGTTTGTCTCGGGTCTATGGCCACACCTTC.